Presented here are 25 T cell receptor beta chains from one specimen sequenced in a study of human T cells and chemical hapten exposure. TCRdb processed the RACE reads anew with MiXCR; each CDR3 protein has one entry. This sample carries about 140,000 distinct CDR3 sequences, about an eighth of them seen once, and the ten largest clones take about 1.3%. As to time point: patch test 2, 6 weeks after DPC sensitization. Treatment specified: therapeutic diphenylcyclopropenone sensitization with weekly scalp DPC. This sample comprised whole blood, obtained in connection with sensitization to the hapten diphenylcyclopropenone (DPC). The receptor source for this set is a woman in her forties or fifties with alopecia areata. Some clones in this sample may be carry-over from other donors' samples.

The CDR3 bases are TGTGCCAGCAGCCTACGGGTCCTGATGACCCAGTACTTC. It translates to CASSLRVLMTQYF. This chain links TRBV14 with TRBJ2-5, with no clear D. V was trimmed by 4 bases and J by 7 bases, leaving 13 bases between them. From germline, CDR1 is SGHDN and CDR2 FVKESK. The CDR3 sequence is 13 residues long.

The genes are TRBV12-3 or TRBV12-4 and TRBJ1-5, with D uncertain. CDR3 size: 12 residues. V was trimmed by 2 bases and J by 9 bases, leaving 8 bases between them. CDR3 amino acids: CASSLFTPPQHF. CDR3 DNA: TGTGCCAGCAGTTTATTTACTCCGCCCCAGCATTTT.

This clonotype was observed at least ten times. J is TRBJ2-3 and V is TRBV7-2; 7 nucleotides align to TRBD1. This CDR3 comprises 14 residues. With 2 bases clipped from V and 9 bases from J, the junction kept 8 bases outside the gene matches. The V gene's germline CDR1 is SGHTA and CDR2 FQGNSA. CDR3 nucleotides: TGTGCCAGCAGCTTAACACCTAGACAGGGCACGCAGTATTTT. It translates to CASSLTPRQGTQYF.

This clonotype was observed at least ten times. This chain uses TRBV5-6 with TRBJ1-4; the D is unclear. Germline CDR1 SGHDT, CDR2 YYEEEE. The CDR3 extends over 12 amino acids. Trimming pared 0 bases from V and 7 bases from J, leaving 4 bases between. In DNA, the CDR3 is TGTGCCAGCAGCTTGGGTTTTGAAAAACTGTTTTTT. It encodes CASSLGFEKLFF.

This clonotype appeared many times. Written as DNA, the CDR3 is TGTGCCAGCAGCTTAAGTTGGAATGAGCAGTTCTTC. Translating it yields CASSLSWNEQFF. The V call is TRBV7-8, the J call TRBJ2-1; no reliable D call. The CDR3 length is 12 residues. Looked up from germline, CDR1 is SGHVS and CDR2 is FQNEAQ. V lost 2 bases, J lost 7 bases, and 6 bases lay in between.

The V and J genes are TRBV5-1 and TRBJ2-3; no clear D gene. The length of the CDR3 is 15 residues. V was shortened by 0 bases and J by 6 bases, with 14 bases between the two germline ends. CDR1 and CDR2 from the germline V gene are SGHRS and YFSETQ. This chain's CDR3 is CASSLARFDTDTQYF. The DNA of the CDR3 is TGCGCCAGCAGCTTGGCCAGGTTTGACACGGATACGCAGTATTTT.

The chain links TRBV7-8 to TRBJ2-1, with no clear D. Germline V CDR1 and CDR2: SGHVS, FQNEAQ. The V end was cut by 6 bases, the J end by 5 bases, with 17 bases between. The CDR3 extends over 15 amino acids. This CDR3 reads CASSRAGARNNEQFF. CDR3 bases: TGTGCCAGCAGTAGGGCAGGAGCGAGGAACAATGAGCAGTTCTTC.

This clonotype was counted only a few times. This chain links TRBV11-3 with TRBJ2-7, with D possibly TRBD2 on 7 matching bases. CDR1 and CDR2 from the germline V gene are SGHNT and YENEEA. The CDR3 is made up of 12 amino acids. Deletions cut 5 bases from V and 7 bases from J, with 12 bases between. The CDR3 spells CASSEGGREQYF. DNA for the CDR3: TGTGCCAGCAGCGAGGGGGGGAGAGAGCAGTACTTC.

This clonotype was picked up many times. The chain joins TRBV6-6 to TRBJ1-1, with no clear D. This CDR3 has 15 residues. CDR1 MNHNY and CDR2 SVGAGI come from the germline V gene (reference sequence). The V and J ends lost 2 bases and 2 bases respectively, with 12 bases between them. CDR3 residues: CASSYTRAKNTEAFF. In DNA, the CDR3 is TGTGCCAGCAGTTACACGCGGGCCAAAAACACTGAAGCTTTCTTT.

The chain carries TRBV27 and TRBJ2-1; TRBD2 matches at 11 bases. The germline V gene has CDR1 MNHEY and CDR2 SMNVEV (reference sequence). Trimming took 7 bases from V and 2 from J; bases not matched to a gene: 4. The CDR3 contains 15 residues. The CDR3: CASIRSGRAYNEQFF. The CDR3, as DNA: TGTGCCAGCATTCGTAGCGGGAGGGCCTACAATGAGCAGTTCTTC.

This clonotype has more than one count but fewer than ten. The rearrangement uses TRBV7-9 and TRBJ1-4; no definite D call. V was cut by 2 bases and J by 7 bases, with 8 bases left in between. The CDR3 contains 13 residues. Germline lookup yields CDR1 SEHNR and CDR2 FQNEAQ (reference sequence). DNA of the CDR3: TGTGCCAGCAGCTTATCCCATCGTGAAAAACTGTTTTTT. Translated: CASSLSHREKLFF.

The sample holds a few counts of this clonotype. The chain combines TRBV28 with TRBJ2-1, with 13 positions matching TRBD2. The CDR3 contains 18 residues. Losses at the gene ends were 5 bases for V and 5 bases for J; bases not matched to a gene: 12. The germline V gene encodes CDR1 MDHEN and CDR2 SYDVKM. The CDR3 DNA is TGTGCCAGCAGTGCGGGACTAGCGGGACTCTTGTACGACAATGAGCAGTTCTTC. It encodes CASSAGLAGLLYDNEQFF.

This sequence joins TRBV7-2 and TRBJ2-1, with TRBD2 matching 8 bases. Germline V gene data show CDR1 as SGHTA and CDR2 as FQGNSA. CDR3 size: 17 residues. J gave up 9 bases and V 1 base, and 14 bases lay outside the gene matches. CDR3 in DNA: TGTGCCAGCAGCTTAGGCCCGTGGAGCGGGAGTGATGGTGAGCAGTTCTTC. It is translated as CASSLGPWSGSDGEQFF.

This clonotype was found a few times. This chain connects TRBV29-1 to TRBJ2-5, with 7 nucleotides matching TRBD1. With V trimmed by 0 bases and J by 6 bases, 7 bases remained unmatched. CDR1 is SQVTM and CDR2 is ANQGSEA in the germline V gene. The CDR3 sequence is 14 residues long. This CDR3 reads CSVEDLRGRKTQYF. In nucleotides, the CDR3 is TGCAGCGTTGAAGATCTTAGGGGGCGGAAGACCCAGTACTTC.

This clonotype came up a few times. The V call is TRBV7-2, the J call TRBJ2-1; 7 bases map to TRBD1. This CDR3 is built from 16 residues. The V segment lost 5 bases and the J segment 1 base; nucleotides outside the gene matches: 8. Germline V gene data show CDR1 as SGHTA and CDR2 as FQGNSA. CDR3 nucleotide sequence: TGTGCCAGCAGCCCGCGAGCAGGGGGTTCCTACAATGAGCAGTTCTTC. Protein: CASSPRAGGSYNEQFF.

The V call is TRBV7-6, the J call TRBJ2-3, with no clear D. Looked up from germline, CDR1 is SGHVS and CDR2 is FNYEAQ. Deletions cut 4 bases from V and 4 bases from J, with 6 bases between. CDR3 length: 12 amino acids. The CDR3 nucleotides read TGTGCCAGCAGCTCCGGCGCAGATACGCAGTATTTT. Its protein product is CASSSGADTQYF.

This clonotype was observed at least ten times. This chain uses TRBV5-8 with TRBJ2-1, with 11 nucleotides matching TRBD2. Germline V gene lookup returns CDR1 SGHTS and CDR2 YDEGEE. With 5 bases clipped from V and 0 bases from J, the junction kept 19 bases outside the gene matches. The length of the CDR3 is 21 residues. Written as DNA, the CDR3 is TGTGCCAGCAGGCTCCGGGCCGGGACTAGCGGATCTAAGAGCTCCTACAATGAGCAGTTCTTC. It encodes CASRLRAGTSGSKSSYNEQFF.

In this sample, this clonotype turned up a few times. The chain couples TRBV6-1 to TRBJ1-1; D is unclear. There are 12 residues in the CDR3. The germline V and J ends were trimmed by 5 bases and 0 bases, with 4 bases remaining between them. CDR1 is MNHNS and CDR2 is SASEGT in the germline V gene. Here the CDR3 DNA reads TGTGCCAGCAGTCGCTTGAACACTGAAGCTTTCTTT. Protein sequence: CASSRLNTEAFF.

This clonotype was counted only a few times. The rearrangement uses TRBV29-1 and TRBJ2-2; TRBD1 matches 7 bases. After removal of 6 bases from V and 0 bases from J, the junction contained 10 bases not matched to a gene. Per germline, CDR1 SQVTM and CDR2 ANQGSEA. The length of the CDR3 is 16 residues. CDR3 amino acids: CSVLKGAGSNTGELFF. CDR3 in DNA: TGCAGCGTCCTGAAGGGGGCTGGGTCGAACACCGGGGAGCTGTTTTTT.

The rearrangement uses TRBV7-3 and TRBJ2-5; TRBD1 aligns across 7 bases. The CDR3 is 13 amino acids. CDR1 is SGHTA, CDR2 FQGTGA, per germline. The V and J ends lost 5 bases and 7 bases, in that order; junction bases with no gene match: 7. The CDR3 region has the DNA TGTGCCAGCAGCATAGGAGGACAGGCGACCCAGTACTTC. Protein sequence: CASSIGGQATQYF.

This clonotype appeared many times. J is TRBJ2-7 and V is TRBV6-6, with 13 positions matching TRBD2. The CDR3 runs to 14 residues. Losses at the gene ends were 5 bases for V and 3 bases for J; bases not matched to a gene: 1. Germline assignment: CDR1 MNHNY and CDR2 SVGAGI (reference sequence). The CDR3 DNA is TGTGCCAGCAGTCGACTAGCGGGAGGCTACGAGCAGTACTTC. This encodes CASSRLAGGYEQYF.

This clonotype has more than one count but fewer than ten. The chain links TRBV29-1 to TRBJ1-1; D not certain. Germline V gives CDR1 SQVTM, CDR2 ANQGSEA. This CDR3 spans 10 amino acids. The V end lost 4 bases, the J end lost 6 bases, and 6 bases lay between the germline ends. The CDR3 protein is CSVAYAEAFF. The DNA for the CDR3 is TGCAGCGTTGCCTACGCTGAAGCTTTCTTT.

V gene TRBV10-3 combines with J gene TRBJ1-3, with TRBD1 as a possible D gene (5 bases). Germline CDR1 is ENHRY and CDR2 is SYGVKD. Trimming removed 4 bases from V and 0 bases from J, with 7 bases in between. The CDR3 length is 14 residues. The CDR3 reads CAISGGLSGNTIYF. CDR3 sequence (DNA): TGTGCCATCAGTGGGGGCCTCTCTGGAAACACCATATATTTT.

This chain joins TRBV7-8 and TRBJ1-3; D remains unclear. From germline, CDR1 is SGHVS and CDR2 FQNEAQ. The V and J ends lost 5 bases and 2 bases respectively, with 4 bases between them. This CDR3 has 12 amino acids. DNA for the CDR3: TGTGCCAGCAGCCACACTGGAAACACCATATATTTT. Its protein product is CASSHTGNTIYF.

In this sample, this clonotype turned up many times. The chain couples TRBV2 to TRBJ2-2, with TRBD2 as a possible D gene (6 bases). The germline gives CDR1 SNHLY, CDR2 FYNNEI. This CDR3 comprises 14 residues. V lost 6 bases, J lost 1 base, and 9 bases lay in between. CDR3 bases: TGTGCCAGCAGCCGACTAGGGAACACCGGGGAGCTGTTTTTT. Its translation is CASSRLGNTGELFF. The full variable domain, its missing parts supplied by reference TRBV2 and TRBJ2-2, is EPEVTQTPSHQVTQMGQEVILRCVPISNHLYFYWYRQILGQKVEFLVSFYNNEISEKSEIFDDQFSVERPDGSNFTLKIRSTKLEDSAMYFCASSRLGNTGELFFGEGSRLTVL.